The 7 T cell receptor beta chains reported below all come from one sample, sequenced in a study of control samples from healthy donors and cancer patients. Some clones are missing from TCRdb's copy, which holds only in-frame ones; the method was immunoSEQ multiplex PCR. The repertoire holds about 64,000 clones, with approximately 92% as singletons. The sample consisted of PBMCs. The receptor source for this set is a middle-aged man with colorectal cancer.

The J gene is TRBJ1-6, the V gene TRBV15; tentatively, D is TRBD1 (6 bases). CDR3 size: 18 residues. Germline CDR1 is LNHNV and CDR2 is YYDKDF (reference sequence). Trimming left V 0 bases short and J 5 bases short, with 17 bases between. CDR3 DNA: TGTGCCACCAGCAGAGATTTGGTGGGGACAAGGAATAATTCACCCCTCCACTTT. It codes for CATSRDLVGTRNNSPLHF.

The chain is built from TRBV11-2 and TRBJ2-6; no clear D gene. The CDR3 totals 16 residues. CDR1 SGHAT and CDR2 FQNNGV come from the germline V gene. Trimming removed 1 base at V and 0 bases at J, with 7 bases between. CDR3 sequence reads: CASSLVVSSGANVLTF. CDR3 bases: TGTGCCAGCAGCTTAGTGGTCAGCTCTGGGGCCAACGTCCTGACTTTC.

V usage is TRBV18 and J usage is TRBJ1-2; no reliable D call. This CDR3 has 14 amino acids. Germline assignment: CDR1 KGHSH and CDR2 LQKENI. V lost 0 bases and J 8 bases, leaving 13 bases between the germline ends. CDR3 protein: CASSPPDRASGYTF. CDR3 nucleotide sequence: TGTGCCAGCTCACCACCGGACCGGGCCTCGGGCTACACCTTC.

This sequence joins TRBV18 and TRBJ2-2, with 11 bases matching TRBD1. Germline V gene sequence: CDR1 KGHSH, CDR2 LQKENI. With V trimmed by 4 bases and J by 4 bases, 2 bases remained unmatched. CDR3 size: 15 residues. This chain's CDR3 is CASSLGQGATGELFF. The DNA of the CDR3 is TGTGCCAGCTCACTCGGACAGGGGGCCACCGGGGAGCTGTTTTTT.

The CDR3 loop reads CASSAMTGSNQPQHF. The CDR3 bases are TGTGCCAGCAGCGCGATGACAGGGAGCAATCAGCCCCAGCATTTT. This chain links TRBV7-8 with TRBJ1-5, with 7 positions matching TRBD1. CDR3 length: 15 residues. V dropped 5 bases and J dropped 1; count of bases not matched to a gene: 5. Germline V gene lookup returns CDR1 SGHVS and CDR2 FQNEAQ.

CDR3 DNA: TGCAGTGCCTTCTACTCCCCCGAGCAGTACTTC. As protein: CSAFYSPEQYF. The gene calls are TRBV20-1 and TRBJ2-7; the D is unclear. The germline V and J ends were trimmed by 6 bases and 6 bases, with 12 bases remaining between them. Germline CDR1 reads DFQATT; CDR2 reads SNEGSKA (reference sequence). There are 11 residues in the CDR3.

The V gene is TRBV4-3, the J gene TRBJ1-2; no clear D gene. CDR3 size: 12 residues. V was pared by 1 base and J by 10 bases, with 10 bases between. Germline V gives CDR1 LGHNA, CDR2 YSLEER. CDR3 DNA: TGCGCCAGCAGCCAAGGGATATCAGCCTACACCTTC. Protein product: CASSQGISAYTF.